Each of the 5 T cell receptor beta chains below was sequenced from the same sample in a study of T cell clonotyping in hematopoietic cell transplantation. As to time point: recipient sample about 28 days before transplant, after cytoreduction. The assay was immunoSEQ multiplex PCR, and TCRdb's table has in-frame clones only and misses some. The profile shows about 36,000 clones, 90% to 95% of them singletons. The sample consisted of peripheral blood mononuclear cells, taken before stem cell transplant. Receptors were obtained from a middle-aged man with chronic myeloid leukemia. Some clones in this sample may be carry-over from other donors' samples.

The chain employs TRBV5-4 and TRBJ2-5; 9 bases map to TRBD2. This CDR3 has 16 residues. Germline CDR1 is SGHNT and CDR2 is YYREEE (reference sequence). V shed 4 bases, J shed 7 bases, and the junction held 14 bases outside the gene matches. CDR3 in amino acids: CASSPFSAGGRVTQYF. CDR3 coding DNA: TGTGCCAGCAGCCCATTCTCTGCGGGGGGGCGGGTGACCCAGTACTTC.

The rearrangement joins TRBV7-8 to TRBJ2-2, with 14 bases matching TRBD2. V lost 3 bases and J lost 8; bases outside the gene matches: 11. The CDR3 has 18 residues. CDR1 SGHVS and CDR2 FQNEAQ come from the germline V gene. The CDR3 DNA is TGTGCCAGCAGCTTTAACCTAGGACTAGCGGGGGGAGTAGGGGAGCTGTTTTTT. Residues: CASSFNLGLAGGVGELFF.

The J gene is TRBJ1-5, the V gene TRBV19, with D uncertain. This CDR3 is 13 amino acids long. Germline values: CDR1 LNHDA, CDR2 SQIVND (reference sequence). Trimming removed 5 bases from V and 7 bases from J, with 12 bases in between. The CDR3 reads CASSPLRGQPQHF. CDR3 nucleotides: TGTGCCAGTAGTCCGCTAAGAGGGCAGCCCCAGCATTTT.

The chain carries TRBV6-6 and TRBJ2-2, with D perhaps matching TRBD1 (7 bases). CDR3 size: 13 residues. Germline V CDR1 and CDR2: MNHNY, SVGAGI (reference sequence). Trimming cost V 5 bases and J 7 bases, with 11 bases left between them. The CDR3 loop is CASSHQGGGELFF. CDR3 in DNA: TGTGCCAGCAGTCATCAGGGGGGCGGGGAGCTGTTTTTT.

This clone was observed a single time. This chain joins TRBV30 and TRBJ1-6; possible D gene TRBD1, 6 bases. The V and J ends lost 3 bases and 8 bases respectively, with 17 bases between them. The CDR3 runs to 15 residues. Per the germline V gene, CDR1 is GTSNPN and CDR2 is SVGIG (reference sequence). The CDR3 loop reads CAWRDIGQIDSPLHF. The CDR3 bases are TGTGCCTGGAGGGACATTGGACAGATAGATTCACCCCTCCACTTT.